The 18 T cell receptor beta chains below were found in one sample sequenced in a study of T cells after yellow fever vaccination. TCRdb redid the calling of the 5' RACE reads with MiXCR, one entry per CDR3 protein. The repertoire holds 350,000 or so distinct CDR3 sequences, 7% to 9% seen once, with approximately 15% in the top ten. Sample: PBMCs, taken about 41 days after the first yellow fever vaccination. These receptors all come from a man aged 18 to 30 who received the YFV17D yellow fever vaccine.

The CDR3 nucleotides read TGCGCCAGCAGCCCATCCGAAAATACGCAGTATTTT. Translated, it gives CASSPSENTQYF. The genes are TRBV5-1 and TRBJ2-3; D call uncertain. This CDR3 contains 12 residues. Germline CDR1 SGHRS, CDR2 YFSETQ. V was clipped by 4 bases and J by 7 bases, with 10 bases between them.

This chain connects TRBV27 to TRBJ2-1; 10 bases fit TRBD2. Germline CDR1 MNHEY, CDR2 SMNVEV (reference sequence). This CDR3 comprises 15 residues. V dropped 6 bases and J dropped 10; count of bases not matched to a gene: 12. Here the CDR3 reads CASRASGGGSGEQFF. The CDR3 DNA is TGTGCCAGCAGAGCAAGCGGGGGGGGCTCGGGAGAGCAGTTCTTC.

The rearrangement links TRBV15 to TRBJ2-1, with D perhaps TRBD1 or TRBD2 (6 bases each). V was pared by 6 bases and J by 0 bases, with 15 bases between. The CDR3 has 16 amino acids. From germline, CDR1 is LNHNV and CDR2 YYDKDF (reference sequence). CDR3 sequence (DNA): TGTGCCACCAGTCGCGGGACATTTAGCTCCTACAATGAGCAGTTCTTC. Translating gives CATSRGTFSSYNEQFF.

J is TRBJ2-2 and V is TRBV20-1, with 9 bases fitting TRBD2. The CDR3 has 13 residues. CDR1 and CDR2 (germline): DFQATT, SNEGSKA (reference sequence). The V gene end was trimmed by 7 bases and the J gene end by 1 base; junction bases not matched to a gene: 1. The CDR3 bases are TGCAGTGTAGCGGGGGAGAACACCGGGGAGCTGTTTTTT. It specifies CSVAGENTGELFF.

The chain is built from TRBV6-1 and TRBJ2-7; 9 bases match TRBD1. V shed 6 bases, J shed 6 bases, and the junction held 9 bases outside the gene matches. This CDR3 comprises 14 residues. The germline V gene has CDR1 MNHNS and CDR2 SASEGT. The CDR3 nucleotides are TGTGCCAGCAGAACCGGGACAGGGATTAGCGAGCAGTACTTC. This gives the protein CASRTGTGISEQYF.

This clonotype was found a few times. The chain has TRBV5-1 and TRBJ2-5; a weak D match, TRBD2 (6 bases). Trimming pared 5 bases from V and 2 bases from J, leaving 13 bases between. CDR1 SGHRS and CDR2 YFSETQ come from the germline V gene. This CDR3 is 14 amino acids long. The CDR3 reads CASSRRDLQETQYF. DNA of the CDR3: TGCGCCAGCAGTAGGAGGGACTTACAAGAGACCCAGTACTTC.

This clonotype was seen many times. This chain links TRBV5-1 with TRBJ1-3; D remains unclear. V was pared by 0 bases and J by 0 bases, with 10 bases between. The germline gives CDR1 SGHRS, CDR2 YFSETQ. The CDR3 consists of 16 residues. CDR3 region: CASSLDRANSGNTIYF. The CDR3, as DNA: TGCGCCAGCAGCTTGGACCGGGCCAACTCTGGAAACACCATATATTTT.

This clonotype was seen a few times. The J gene is TRBJ1-6, the V gene TRBV20-1; TRBD1 might be the D (6 bases). Germline V gene data show CDR1 as DFQATT and CDR2 as SNEGSKA (reference sequence). This CDR3 has 15 amino acids. V lost 0 bases and J 7 bases, leaving 13 bases between the germline ends. This CDR3 reads CSARDQNRVNSPLHF. The CDR3 DNA sequence: TGCAGTGCTAGAGATCAGAACAGGGTCAATTCACCCCTCCACTTT.

The V gene is TRBV5-1, the J gene TRBJ2-1; 8 bases agree with TRBD2. This CDR3 contains 14 residues. Germline loops: CDR1 SGHRS, CDR2 YFSETQ. V trimming: 4 bases; J trimming: 8 bases; junction bases outside the gene matches: 8. CDR3 coding DNA: TGCGCCAGCAGCCCAGATACGGGACTAGATGAGCAGTTCTTC. Translating it yields CASSPDTGLDEQFF. The variable domain in full, completed from reference TRBV5-1 and TRBJ2-1, reads KAGVTQTPRYLIKTRGQQVTLSCSPISGHRSVSWYQQTPGQGLQFLFEYFSETQRNKGNFPGRFSGRQFSNSRSEMNVSTLELGDSALYLCASSPDTGLDEQFFGPGTRLTVL.

The chain joins TRBV4-1 to TRBJ1-4; D unresolved. The germline V and J ends were trimmed by 1 base and 4 bases, with 10 bases remaining between them. Germline V CDR1 and CDR2: MGHRA, YSYEKL. The length of the CDR3 is 15 residues. The CDR3 loop is CASSQVMGLNEKLFF. In DNA, the CDR3 is TGCGCCAGCAGCCAAGTAATGGGCCTTAATGAAAAACTGTTTTTT.

The chain employs TRBV7-8 and TRBJ2-2, with 8 bases lining up with TRBD2. V gave up 7 bases and J gave up 6 bases; unmatched junction bases: 13. CDR3 length: 16 amino acids. Germline CDR1 reads SGHVS; CDR2 reads FQNEAQ. As DNA, the CDR3 is TGTGCCAGCACCCCTGGGAGCGGGGGCGCCTCCGGGGAGCTGTTTTTT. It is translated as CASTPGSGGASGELFF. Full variable domain (missing parts from reference TRBV7-8 and TRBJ2-2): GAGVSQSPRYKVAKRGQDVALRCDPISGHVSLFWYQQALGQGPEFLTYFQNEAQLDKSGLPSDRFFAERPEGSVSTLKIQRTQQEDSAVYLCASTPGSGGASGELFFGEGSRLTVL.

This clonotype showed up just a few times. The V gene is TRBV25-1, the J gene TRBJ2-7; D gene uncertain. Germline values: CDR1 MGHDK, CDR2 SYGVNS. The CDR3 runs to 9 residues. V was clipped by 10 bases and J by 0 bases, with 1 base between them. CDR3 DNA: TGTGCCAACTCCTACGAGCAGTACTTC. This encodes CANSYEQYF.

The chain is built from TRBV6-1 and TRBJ1-3; D not certain. V shed 7 bases and J shed 1 base, with 11 bases lying between them. Germline lookup yields CDR1 MNHNS and CDR2 SASEGT. The CDR3 is 14 amino acids. CDR3: CASTEVPSGNTIYF. CDR3 DNA: TGTGCCAGCACCGAGGTACCGTCTGGAAACACCATATATTTT.

This clonotype was observed a handful of times. This chain joins TRBV5-6 and TRBJ1-1; tentatively, D is TRBD1 (5 bases). The germline V gene encodes CDR1 SGHDT and CDR2 YYEEEE. The CDR3 has 14 residues. V was pared by 4 bases and J by 1 base, with 11 bases between. CDR3 nucleotides: TGTGCCAGCAGCCTGGGACTGCAGAACACTGAAGCTTTCTTT. Encoded protein: CASSLGLQNTEAFF.

V and J are TRBV12-3 or TRBV12-4 and TRBJ2-2; D is perhaps TRBD1 (5 bases). The CDR3 has 12 residues. V shed 11 bases and J shed 5 bases, with 12 bases lying between them. CDR3 region: CALGKGTGELFF. DNA for the CDR3: TGTGCCCTGGGAAAGGGGACCGGGGAGCTGTTTTTT.

The table lists this clonotype with a few counts. V is TRBV5-1 and J is TRBJ1-1; D is possibly TRBD1 (6 bases). With 2 bases removed from V and 1 base from J, the gap between germline ends came to 9 bases. In germline, CDR1 is SGHRS, CDR2 YFSETQ. The CDR3 loop spans 14 amino acids. CDR3 nucleotide sequence: TGCGCCAGCAGCTTACAACAGGGGAACACTGAAGCTTTCTTT. Protein product: CASSLQQGNTEAFF.

The chain carries TRBV28 and TRBJ2-5; the D is unclear. The germline V gene has CDR1 MDHEN and CDR2 SYDVKM. Trimming removed 5 bases from V and 4 bases from J, with 17 bases in between. The CDR3 consists of 15 residues. Here the CDR3 DNA reads TGTGCCAGCAGTCCTTACGGACCCGAAAGAGAGACCCAGTACTTC. Its translation is CASSPYGPERETQYF. Based on the CDR3 plus reference TRBV28 and TRBJ2-5, the full variable domain is DVKVTQSSRYLVKRTGEKVFLECVQDMDHENMFWYRQDPGLGLRLIYFSYDVKMKEKGDIPEGYSVSREKKERFSLILESASTNQTSMYLCASSPYGPERETQYFGPGTRLLVL.

A few counts support this clonotype. The chain recombines TRBV6-2 or TRBV6-3 with TRBJ2-7; TRBD1 aligns across 9 bases. The CDR3 is made up of 14 amino acids. Germline V gene lookup returns CDR1 MNHEY and CDR2 SVGEGT. Losses at the gene ends were 8 bases for V and 2 bases for J; bases not matched to a gene: 7. CDR3 residues: CASGKQGAAYEQYF. CDR3 bases: TGTGCCAGCGGAAAACAGGGGGCGGCCTACGAGCAGTACTTC.